The source of this T cell receptor (beta chain) is a study of memory CD4+ T cells and cytomegalovirus serostatus. Single viable CD3+CD4+CD8-CD45RO+ cells were sorted as the memory CD4+ T cells. The CDR3 covers 16 residues. Germline-derived CDR1 and CDR2 are SGHRS and YFSETQ. V lost 4 bases, J lost 4 bases, and 12 bases stayed unmatched. The protocol was immunoSEQ multiplex PCR, while the TCRdb copy is restricted to in-frame clones and leaves out a portion. The repertoire holds 40,000 or so clones, 60% to 85% seen once, with roughly 0.8% in the top ten. The rearrangement joins TRBV5-1 to TRBJ2-3; 7 bases are a match to TRBD2. Sequences were obtained from memory CD4+ T cells from blood. The sequence was collected from an adult in good health and CMV-seronegative. CDR3 sequence: CASSPSVGRVADTQYF. For the CDR3, the DNA is TGCGCCAGCAGCCCCTCTGTGGGGAGGGTTGCAGATACGCAGTATTTT.